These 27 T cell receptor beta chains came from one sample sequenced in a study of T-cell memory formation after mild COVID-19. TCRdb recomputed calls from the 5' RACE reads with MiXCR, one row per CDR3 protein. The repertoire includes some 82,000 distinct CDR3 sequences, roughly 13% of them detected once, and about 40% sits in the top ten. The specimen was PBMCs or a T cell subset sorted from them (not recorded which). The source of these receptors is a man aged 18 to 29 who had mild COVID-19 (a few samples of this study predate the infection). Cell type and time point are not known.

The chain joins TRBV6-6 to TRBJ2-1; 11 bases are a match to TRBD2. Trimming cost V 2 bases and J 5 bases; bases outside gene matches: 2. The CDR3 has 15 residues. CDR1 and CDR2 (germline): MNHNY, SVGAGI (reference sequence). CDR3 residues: CASSYLAGGHNEQFF. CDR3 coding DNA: TGTGCCAGCAGTTACCTAGCGGGGGGCCACAATGAGCAGTTCTTC.

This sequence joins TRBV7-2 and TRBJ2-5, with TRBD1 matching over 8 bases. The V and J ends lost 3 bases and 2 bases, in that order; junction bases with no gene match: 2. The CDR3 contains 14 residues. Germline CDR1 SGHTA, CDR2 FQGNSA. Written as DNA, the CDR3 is TGTGCCAGCAGCTTCCAGGGGGCTCAAGAGACCCAGTACTTC. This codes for CASSFQGAQETQYF.

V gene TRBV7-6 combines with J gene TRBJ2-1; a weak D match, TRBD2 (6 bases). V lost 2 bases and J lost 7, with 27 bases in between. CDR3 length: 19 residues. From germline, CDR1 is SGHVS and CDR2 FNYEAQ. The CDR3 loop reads CASSLLSLIAASEGNEQFF. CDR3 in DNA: TGTGCCAGCAGCTTATTATCCCTGATAGCGGCTTCTGAGGGGAATGAGCAGTTCTTC.

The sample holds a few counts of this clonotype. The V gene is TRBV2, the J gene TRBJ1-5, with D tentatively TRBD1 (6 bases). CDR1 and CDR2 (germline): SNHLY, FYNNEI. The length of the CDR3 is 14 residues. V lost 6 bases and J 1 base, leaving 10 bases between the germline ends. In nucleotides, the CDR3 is TGTGCCAGCAGACTCGGACAGAGCAATCAGCCCCAGCATTTT. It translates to CASRLGQSNQPQHF.

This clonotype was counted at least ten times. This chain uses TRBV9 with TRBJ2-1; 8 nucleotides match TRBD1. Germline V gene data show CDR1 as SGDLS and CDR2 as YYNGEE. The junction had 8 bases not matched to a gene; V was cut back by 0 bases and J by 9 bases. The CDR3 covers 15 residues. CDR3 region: CASSVVGTGLGEQFF. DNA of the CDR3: TGTGCCAGCAGCGTAGTCGGGACAGGATTAGGTGAGCAGTTCTTC. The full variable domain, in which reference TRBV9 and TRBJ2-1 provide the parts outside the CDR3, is DSGVTQTPKHLITATGQRVTLRCSPRSGDLSVYWYQQSLDQGLQFLIQYYNGEERAKGNILERFSAQQFPDLHSELNLSSLELGDSALYFCASSVVGTGLGEQFFGPGTRLTVL.

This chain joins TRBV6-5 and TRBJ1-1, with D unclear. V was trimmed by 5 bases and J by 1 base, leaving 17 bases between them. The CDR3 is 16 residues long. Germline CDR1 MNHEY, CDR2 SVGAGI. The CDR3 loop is CASSSLGFLTNTEAFF. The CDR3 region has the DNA TGTGCCAGCAGTAGCCTAGGGTTCCTGACGAACACTGAAGCTTTCTTT.

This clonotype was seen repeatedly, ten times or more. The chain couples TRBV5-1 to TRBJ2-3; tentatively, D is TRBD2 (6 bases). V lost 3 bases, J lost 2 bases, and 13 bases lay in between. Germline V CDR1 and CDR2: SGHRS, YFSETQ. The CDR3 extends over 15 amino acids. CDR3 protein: CASSSGLRSTDTQYF. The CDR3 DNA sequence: TGCGCCAGCAGCTCGGGACTCAGATCCACAGATACGCAGTATTTT.

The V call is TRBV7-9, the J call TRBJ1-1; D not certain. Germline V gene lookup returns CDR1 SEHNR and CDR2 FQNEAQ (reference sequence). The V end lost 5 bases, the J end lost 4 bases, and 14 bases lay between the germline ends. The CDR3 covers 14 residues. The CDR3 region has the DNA TGTGCCAGCAGCCCAATATTGGGTTTCACTGAAGCTTTCTTT. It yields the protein CASSPILGFTEAFF.

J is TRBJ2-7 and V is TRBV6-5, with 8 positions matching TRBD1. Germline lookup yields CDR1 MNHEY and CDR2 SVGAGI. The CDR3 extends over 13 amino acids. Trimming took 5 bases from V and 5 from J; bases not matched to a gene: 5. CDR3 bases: TGTGCCAGCAGTCAAGACAGGGGCGACGAGCAGTACTTC. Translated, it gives CASSQDRGDEQYF.

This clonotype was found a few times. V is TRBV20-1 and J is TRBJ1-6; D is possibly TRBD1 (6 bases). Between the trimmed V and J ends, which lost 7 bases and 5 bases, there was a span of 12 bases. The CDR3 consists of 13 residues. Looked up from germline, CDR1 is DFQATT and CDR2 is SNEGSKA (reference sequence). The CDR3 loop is CSGYRVHNSPLHF. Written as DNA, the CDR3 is TGCAGTGGATACAGGGTTCATAATTCACCCCTCCACTTT.

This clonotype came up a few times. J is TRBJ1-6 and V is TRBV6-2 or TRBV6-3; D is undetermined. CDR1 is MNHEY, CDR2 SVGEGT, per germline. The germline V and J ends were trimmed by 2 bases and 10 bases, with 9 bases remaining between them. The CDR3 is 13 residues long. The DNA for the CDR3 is TGTGCCAGCAGTTACCTGGTCGGATCACCCCTCCACTTT. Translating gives CASSYLVGSPLHF.

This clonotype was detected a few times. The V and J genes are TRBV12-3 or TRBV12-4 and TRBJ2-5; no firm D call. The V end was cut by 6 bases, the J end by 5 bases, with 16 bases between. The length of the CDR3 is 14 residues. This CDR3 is CASRSDITRETQYF. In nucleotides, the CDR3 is TGTGCCAGCAGGAGCGACATCACCCGGGAGACCCAGTACTTC.

The CDR3 DNA is TGCGCCAGCAGTGAGTCGACAGACTACTCCTACGAGCAGTACTTC. This gives the protein CASSESTDYSYEQYF. V gene TRBV10-2 combines with J gene TRBJ2-7, with D perhaps assigned TRBD1 or TRBD2 (5 bases each). Germline values: CDR1 WSHSY, CDR2 SAAADI. With 0 bases removed from V and 0 bases from J, the gap between germline ends came to 9 bases. This CDR3 has 15 amino acids.

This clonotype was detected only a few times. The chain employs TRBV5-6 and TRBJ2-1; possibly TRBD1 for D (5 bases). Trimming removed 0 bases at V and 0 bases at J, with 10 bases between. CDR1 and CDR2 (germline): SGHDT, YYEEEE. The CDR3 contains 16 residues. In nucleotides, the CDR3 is TGTGCCAGCAGCTTGGAGGGGCTAAGCTCCTACAATGAGCAGTTCTTC. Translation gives CASSLEGLSSYNEQFF.

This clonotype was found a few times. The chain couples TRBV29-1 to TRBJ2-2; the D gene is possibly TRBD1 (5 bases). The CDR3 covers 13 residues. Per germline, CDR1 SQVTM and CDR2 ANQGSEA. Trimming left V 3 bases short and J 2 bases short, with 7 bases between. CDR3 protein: CSVETANTGELFF. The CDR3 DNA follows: TGCAGCGTTGAGACAGCAAACACCGGGGAGCTGTTTTTT.

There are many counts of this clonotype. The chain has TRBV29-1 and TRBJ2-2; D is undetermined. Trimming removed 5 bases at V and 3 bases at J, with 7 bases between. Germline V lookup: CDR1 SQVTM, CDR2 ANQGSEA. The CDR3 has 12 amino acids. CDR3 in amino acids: CSVLWDTGELFF. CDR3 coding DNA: TGCAGCGTTCTTTGGGACACCGGGGAGCTGTTTTTT.

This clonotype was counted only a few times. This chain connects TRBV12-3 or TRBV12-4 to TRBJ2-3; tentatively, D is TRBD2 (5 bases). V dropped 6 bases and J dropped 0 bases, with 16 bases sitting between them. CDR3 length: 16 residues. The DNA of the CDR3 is TGTGCCAGCAGCCCTGAGGGCTGGCAGAGCACAGATACGCAGTATTTT. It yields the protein CASSPEGWQSTDTQYF.

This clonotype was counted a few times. The CDR3 loop is CSVDKGLADTQYF. As DNA, the CDR3 is TGCAGCGTTGACAAGGGCCTCGCAGATACGCAGTATTTT. This rearrangement joins TRBV29-1 to TRBJ2-3; D is uncertain. V lost 3 bases, J lost 4 bases, and 11 bases lay in between. The CDR3 loop spans 13 amino acids. From germline, CDR1 is SQVTM and CDR2 ANQGSEA.

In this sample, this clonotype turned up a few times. CDR3 residues: CASSLGVGYTF. CDR3 DNA: TGTGCCAGCAGTTTAGGCGTTGGCTACACCTTC. The J gene is TRBJ1-2, the V gene TRBV12-3 or TRBV12-4; D not certain. V was trimmed by 1 base and J by 7 bases, leaving 4 bases between them. CDR3 length: 11 residues.

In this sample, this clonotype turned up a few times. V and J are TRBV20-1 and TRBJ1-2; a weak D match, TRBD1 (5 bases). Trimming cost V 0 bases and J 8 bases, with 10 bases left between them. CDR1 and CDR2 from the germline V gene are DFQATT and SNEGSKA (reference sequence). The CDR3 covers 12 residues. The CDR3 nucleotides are TGCAGTGCTAGAGATTTTCGGGGCGGCTACACCTTC. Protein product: CSARDFRGGYTF.

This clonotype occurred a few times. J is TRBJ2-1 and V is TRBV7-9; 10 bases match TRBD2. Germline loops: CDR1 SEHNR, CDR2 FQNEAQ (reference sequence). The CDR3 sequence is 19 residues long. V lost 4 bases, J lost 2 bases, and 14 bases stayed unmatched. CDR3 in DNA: TGTGCCAGCAGCTGGGACCCCTTTCTAGCGGGGGACACCTACAATGAGCAGTTCTTC. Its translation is CASSWDPFLAGDTYNEQFF.

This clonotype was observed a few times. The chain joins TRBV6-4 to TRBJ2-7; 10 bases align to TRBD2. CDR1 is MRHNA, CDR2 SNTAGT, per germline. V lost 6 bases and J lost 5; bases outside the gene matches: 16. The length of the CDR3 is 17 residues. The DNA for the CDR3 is TGTGCCAGCAGCGTTCGCTCCCCTAGCGGGGGTTCCCACGAGCAGTACGTC. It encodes CASSVRSPSGGSHEQYV.

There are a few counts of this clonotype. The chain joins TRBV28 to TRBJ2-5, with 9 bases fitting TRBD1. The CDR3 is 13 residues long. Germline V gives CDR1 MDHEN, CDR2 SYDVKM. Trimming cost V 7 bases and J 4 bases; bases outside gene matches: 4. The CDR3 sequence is CASTSTGGETQYF. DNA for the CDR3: TGTGCCAGCACATCGACAGGGGGAGAGACCCAGTACTTC. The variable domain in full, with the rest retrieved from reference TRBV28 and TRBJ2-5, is DVKVTQSSRYLVKRTGEKVFLECVQDMDHENMFWYRQDPGLGLRLIYFSYDVKMKEKGDIPEGYSVSREKKERFSLILESASTNQTSMYLCASTSTGGETQYFGPGTRLLVL.

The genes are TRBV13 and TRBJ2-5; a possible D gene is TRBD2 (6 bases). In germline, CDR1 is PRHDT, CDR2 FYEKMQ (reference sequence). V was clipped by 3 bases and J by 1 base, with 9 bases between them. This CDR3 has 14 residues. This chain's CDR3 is CASSFSGPQETQYF. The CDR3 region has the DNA TGTGCCAGCAGCTTCAGCGGGCCCCAAGAGACCCAGTACTTC. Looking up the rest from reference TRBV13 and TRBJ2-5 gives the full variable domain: AAGVIQSPRHLIKEKRETATLKCYPIPRHDTVYWYQQGPGQDPQFLISFYEKMQSDKGSIPDRFSAQQFSDYHSELNMSSLELGDSALYFCASSFSGPQETQYFGPGTRLLVL.

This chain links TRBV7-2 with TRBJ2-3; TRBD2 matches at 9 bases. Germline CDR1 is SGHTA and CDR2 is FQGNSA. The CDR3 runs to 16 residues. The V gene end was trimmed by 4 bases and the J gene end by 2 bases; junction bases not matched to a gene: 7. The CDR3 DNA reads TGTGCCAGCAGCTCTCTAGCGGGGACTATCACAGATACGCAGTATTTT. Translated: CASSSLAGTITDTQYF.

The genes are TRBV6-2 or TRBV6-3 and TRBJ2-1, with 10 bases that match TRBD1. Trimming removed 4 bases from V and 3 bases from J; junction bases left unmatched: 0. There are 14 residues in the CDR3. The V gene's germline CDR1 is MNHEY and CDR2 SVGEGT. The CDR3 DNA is TGTGCCAGCAGTTGGACAGGGGGCTACAATGAGCAGTTCTTC. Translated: CASSWTGGYNEQFF.

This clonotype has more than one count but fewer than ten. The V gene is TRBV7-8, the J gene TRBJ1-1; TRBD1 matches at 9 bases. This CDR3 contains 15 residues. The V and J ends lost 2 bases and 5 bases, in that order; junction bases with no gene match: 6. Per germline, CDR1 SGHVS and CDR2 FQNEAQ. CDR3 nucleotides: TGTGCCAGCAGCTTACGACAGGGGGAGGCGACTGAAGCTTTCTTT. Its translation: CASSLRQGEATEAFF.